The 8 T cell receptor beta chains below all came from one sample that was sequenced in a study of siplizumab effects on memory and regulatory T cells. The repertoire was sequenced with immunoSEQ multiplex PCR; TCRdb's copy has only in-frame clones and lacks some. The data contain 120,000 or so clones, roughly 90% of them seen just once; the ten biggest clones take up 1.3%. Sequencing was done on a sample of CD4+ T cells sorted from blood. The origin of the receptors is a human donor in good health.

CDR3 nucleotide sequence: TGTGCCAGCAACCCAGGATATAATTCACCCCTCCACTTT. Its translation: CASNPGYNSPLHF. The chain recombines TRBV7-2 with TRBJ1-6; D remains ambiguous. Trimming took 7 bases from V and 4 from J, leaving 8 bases between them. The CDR3 extends over 13 amino acids. Germline assignment: CDR1 SGHTA and CDR2 FQGNSA.

The table lists this clone with a count of one. The chain recombines TRBV9 with TRBJ2-5; 8 bases align to TRBD2. Germline CDR1 is SGDLS and CDR2 is YYNGEE. This CDR3 is 17 amino acids long. The ends lost 3 bases at V and 5 bases at J; junction bases unmatched: 15. CDR3 sequence: CASSDGAGVPPVETQYF. For the CDR3, the DNA is TGTGCCAGCAGCGATGGAGCGGGAGTTCCCCCAGTGGAGACCCAGTACTTC.

This chain uses TRBV5-6 with TRBJ2-1, with 10 bases matching TRBD2. Trimming cost V 0 bases and J 8 bases; bases outside gene matches: 8. This CDR3 contains 16 residues. Germline V gene sequence: CDR1 SGHDT, CDR2 YYEEEE. The CDR3 nucleotides are TGTGCCAGCAGCTTGGCCACTAGCGGGATGCCCCATGAGCAGTTCTTC. Encoded protein: CASSLATSGMPHEQFF.

This rearrangement joins TRBV5-6 to TRBJ1-3; TRBD1 matches at 8 bases. The germline V gene has CDR1 SGHDT and CDR2 YYEEEE. V gave up 4 bases and J gave up 4 bases; unmatched junction bases: 7. The CDR3 covers 15 residues. CDR3: CASSADRVGGNTIYF. CDR3 coding DNA: TGTGCCAGCAGCGCGGACAGGGTAGGAGGAAACACCATATATTTT.

The chain couples TRBV6-6 to TRBJ1-4; D is perhaps TRBD1 (5 bases). Germline CDR1 MNHNY, CDR2 SVGAGI (reference sequence). V gave up 7 bases and J gave up 8 bases, with 14 bases separating them. The CDR3 contains 13 residues. CDR3: CASKEGGVEKLFF. The CDR3 bases are TGTGCCAGCAAAGAGGGAGGGGTAGAAAAACTGTTTTTT.

The V and J genes are TRBV6-5 and TRBJ2-3, with a possible D match to TRBD2 (7 bases). V was cut by 7 bases and J by 5 bases, with 13 bases left in between. Germline values: CDR1 MNHEY, CDR2 SVGAGI. This CDR3 spans 13 amino acids. In DNA, the CDR3 is TGTGCCAGCACCCAAGGGGGGGGAGATACGCAGTATTTT. Amino acids: CASTQGGGDTQYF.

The chain couples TRBV19 to TRBJ1-5; 10 bases align to TRBD1. The V gene end was trimmed by 7 bases and the J gene end by 0 bases; junction bases not matched to a gene: 3. CDR3 length equals 15 residues. Germline V lookup: CDR1 LNHDA, CDR2 SQIVND (reference sequence). The CDR3 spells CASIGTGDSNQPQHF. The CDR3 DNA follows: TGTGCCAGTATCGGGACAGGGGATAGCAATCAGCCCCAGCATTTT.

This rearrangement joins TRBV4-2 to TRBJ2-2; D is unclear. Germline CDR1 reads LGHNA; CDR2 reads YNFKEQ. Trimming took off 4 bases at V and 4 bases at J, with 10 bases between the two ends. This CDR3 is 14 amino acids long. This CDR3 reads CASSLGRATGELFF. As DNA, the CDR3 is TGTGCCAGCAGCCTTGGTCGGGCCACCGGGGAGCTGTTTTTT.